Below, 17 T cell receptor beta chains from the same sample are listed, as sequenced in a study of T cell repertoires in ileal Crohn's disease. The assay was immunoSEQ multiplex PCR, and TCRdb's table has in-frame clones only and misses some. The table lists 4,900 or so clones, 87% of them singletons. The sequenced material came from ileal tissue. These receptors came from an adult with Crohn's disease.

This chain uses TRBV27 with TRBJ2-7; D not resolved. The CDR3 loop spans 13 amino acids. Trimming took off 7 bases at V and 5 bases at J, with 15 bases between the two ends. CDR1 and CDR2 (germline): MNHEY, SMNVEV (reference sequence). The CDR3 reads CASIAVPSNEQYF. As DNA, the CDR3 is TGTGCCAGCATTGCGGTCCCATCAAACGAGCAGTACTTC.

The chain joins TRBV2 to TRBJ2-3, with 10 bases fitting TRBD2. Trimming took 6 bases from V and 2 from J; bases not matched to a gene: 8. CDR3 length equals 16 residues. The germline V gene encodes CDR1 SNHLY and CDR2 FYNNEI. This chain's CDR3 is CASRPAGGRATDTQYF. CDR3 coding DNA: TGTGCCAGCAGACCAGCGGGGGGGCGCGCCACAGATACGCAGTATTTT.

This rearrangement joins TRBV27 to TRBJ2-7; 8 bases fit TRBD1. The trim removed 4 bases at V and 11 bases at J, leaving 7 bases unmatched. The CDR3 loop spans 12 amino acids. Germline assignment: CDR1 MNHEY and CDR2 SMNVEV (reference sequence). For the CDR3, the DNA is TGTGCCAGCAGTTCACCTCCGGGACAGGAGTACTTC. This codes for CASSSPPGQEYF.

The V gene is TRBV28, the J gene TRBJ2-7, with D possibly being TRBD1 (6 bases). V lost 3 bases to trimming and J lost 6 bases, with 12 bases between them. Germline V gene lookup returns CDR1 MDHEN and CDR2 SYDVKM. The CDR3 covers 13 residues. This chain's CDR3 is CASSLSNRVEQYF. Written as DNA, the CDR3 is TGTGCCAGCAGTTTGTCAAACAGGGTCGAGCAGTACTTC. The variable domain in full, with the rest retrieved from reference TRBV28 and TRBJ2-7, is DVKVTQSSRYLVKRTGEKVFLECVQDMDHENMFWYRQDPGLGLRLIYFSYDVKMKEKGDIPEGYSVSREKKERFSLILESASTNQTSMYLCASSLSNRVEQYFGPGTRLTVT.

The chain is built from TRBV2 and TRBJ2-2, with 8 bases identical to TRBD2. The germline V gene has CDR1 SNHLY and CDR2 FYNNEI. Trimming at V came to 6 bases and at J to 8 bases, leaving 11 bases not matched to a gene. There are 15 residues in the CDR3. This CDR3 is CASSKLAAGEGELFF. The CDR3 DNA is TGTGCCAGCAGCAAACTAGCGGCGGGGGAGGGGGAGCTGTTTTTT.

V gene TRBV6-9 combines with J gene TRBJ1-5; tentative D call: TRBD1 (6 bases). CDR3 length: 14 residues. CDR1 is MNHGY, CDR2 SVAAGI, per germline. Trimming removed 2 bases from V and 5 bases from J, with 10 bases in between. CDR3: CASSYRQAHQPQHF. In DNA form, the CDR3 reads TGTGCCAGCAGTTATCGACAGGCCCATCAGCCCCAGCATTTT.

The chain combines TRBV7-6 with TRBJ2-1; the D gene is possibly TRBD2 (6 bases). V was trimmed by 5 bases and J by 4 bases, leaving 12 bases between them. This CDR3 is 14 amino acids long. Germline CDR1 is SGHVS and CDR2 is FNYEAQ. The CDR3 DNA follows: TGTGCCAGCAGCCCGGTGGGGGGTTACAATGAGCAGTTCTTC. It yields the protein CASSPVGGYNEQFF.

The chain couples TRBV2 to TRBJ1-3; D is perhaps TRBD1 (6 bases). The CDR3 has 17 amino acids. The V end lost 0 bases, the J end lost 0 bases, and 12 bases lay between the germline ends. The germline gives CDR1 SNHLY, CDR2 FYNNEI. The CDR3 loop is CASSEAGQRYSGNTIYF. CDR3 DNA: TGTGCCAGCAGTGAAGCTGGACAGCGGTACTCTGGAAACACCATATATTTT.

The J gene is TRBJ1-1, the V gene TRBV27; perhaps TRBD1 as D (6 bases). Germline CDR1 MNHEY, CDR2 SMNVEV (reference sequence). This CDR3 comprises 14 residues. The V end was cut by 4 bases, the J end by 0 bases, with 9 bases between. The CDR3 region is CASSSQGLNTEAFF. CDR3 coding DNA: TGTGCCAGCAGTTCACAGGGATTGAACACTGAAGCTTTCTTT.

The rearrangement links TRBV4-3 to TRBJ1-2; D ambiguous. The germline V gene encodes CDR1 LGHNA and CDR2 YSLEER. V lost 4 bases and J 4 bases, leaving 16 bases between the germline ends. This CDR3 region has 15 residues. CDR3 sequence: CASSLRREVFYGYTF. CDR3 DNA: TGCGCCAGCAGCCTCAGAAGGGAGGTATTCTATGGCTACACCTTC.

The gene calls are TRBV6-4 and TRBJ2-5, with TRBD1 identical over 12 bases. The CDR3 loop spans 16 amino acids. The germline V gene encodes CDR1 MRHNA and CDR2 SNTAGT. V trimming: 3 bases; J trimming: 5 bases; junction bases outside the gene matches: 7. The CDR3 bases are TGTGCCAGCAGTGAAGCCGGGACAGGGGGCTTGGAGACCCAGTACTTC. Translating gives CASSEAGTGGLETQYF.

V gene TRBV2 combines with J gene TRBJ1-2, with 11 nucleotides matching TRBD1. This CDR3 region has 16 residues. The V gene's germline CDR1 is SNHLY and CDR2 FYNNEI. Losses at the gene ends were 6 bases for V and 2 bases for J; bases not matched to a gene: 8. The CDR3 sequence: CASRRGTGGGNYGYTF. DNA for the CDR3: TGTGCCAGCAGGAGGGGGACAGGGGGAGGAAACTATGGCTACACCTTC.

This clone was counted a single time. The rearrangement uses TRBV21-1 and TRBJ1-1; the tabulated D call, TRBD1, remains unverified against the DNA. TRBV21-1 corresponds to a pseudogene. This CDR3 region has 15 residues. CDR3 nucleotides: TGTGCCAGCAGCCCCAGGGTCCGTATGCGTACTGAAGCTTTCTTT. Protein sequence: CASSPRVRMRTEAFF.

The CDR3: CASSPGTGGRSGANVLTF. The CDR3 coding sequence is TGTGCCAGCAGCCCCGGGACAGGGGGACGATCTGGGGCCAACGTCCTGACTTTC. The chain combines TRBV7-9 with TRBJ2-6; 11 bases match TRBD1. Germline CDR1 and CDR2: SEHNR and FQNEAQ (reference sequence). J lost 1 base, V lost 5 bases, and 7 bases had no gene match. This CDR3 has 18 residues.

The V gene is TRBV6-1, the J gene TRBJ1-6; no clear D. The germline CDR1 and CDR2 sequences are MNHNS and SASEGT. With 1 base removed from V and 7 bases from J, the gap between germline ends came to 8 bases. The CDR3 is made up of 14 amino acids. The CDR3 loop reads CASSEGTGNSPLHF. DNA of the CDR3: TGTGCCAGCAGTGAAGGGACGGGAAATTCACCCCTCCACTTT.

The chain links TRBV7-6 to TRBJ2-3; the D gene is possibly TRBD2 (6 bases). The CDR3 totals 15 residues. V lost 2 bases and J 4 bases, leaving 13 bases between the germline ends. Germline lookup yields CDR1 SGHVS and CDR2 FNYEAQ. CDR3 bases: TGTGCCAGCAGCTTATCCGGGGCTAGCGCAGATACGCAGTATTTT. It encodes CASSLSGASADTQYF. Variable domain in full (rest from reference TRBV7-6 and TRBJ2-3): GAGVSQSPRYKVTKRGQDVALRCDPISGHVSLYWYRQALGQGPEFLTYFNYEAQQDKSGLPNDRFSAERPEGSISTLTIQRTEQRDSAMYRCASSLSGASADTQYFGPGTRLTVL.

The chain is built from TRBV5-1 and TRBJ1-6; no reliable D call. The CDR3 totals 18 residues. Germline V gene lookup returns CDR1 SGHRS and CDR2 YFSETQ. V shed 0 bases and J shed 4 bases, with 17 bases lying between them. In nucleotides, the CDR3 is TGCGCCAGCAGCTTGGCCGTTTCAGGAGAGGGATATAATTCACCCCTCCACTTT. It yields the protein CASSLAVSGEGYNSPLHF. The full variable domain, with the rest looked up from reference TRBV5-1 and TRBJ1-6, is KAGVTQTPRYLIKTRGQQVTLSCSPISGHRSVSWYQQTPGQGLQFLFEYFSETQRNKGNFPGRFSGRQFSNSRSEMNVSTLELGDSALYLCASSLAVSGEGYNSPLHFGNGTRLTVT.